The present T cell receptor beta chain was sequenced within a study of Graves' ophthalmopathy and Graves' hyperthyroidism. Study-wide findings and caveats: A roughly 80% specificity and 87.88% sensitivity were achieved by a 13-signature model that separated ophthalmopathy from stable hyperthyroidism. Most expanded thyroid clonotypes above 0.001 frequency also appeared in blood.

As the starting material, more than 7.5 ml of fresh peripheral blood yielded the PBMCs. Researchers took RNA transcripts and amplified TCR beta CDR3 regions from them. HTBI primers were used in a first-round RT-PCR, which preceded a second-round multiplex PCR. TCRdb analysed the multiplex PCR reads with MiXCR anew, one entry per CDR3 protein. The sample lists approximately 330,000 distinct CDR3 sequences, about 17% occurring once. This clonotype was observed at least ten times. Antigen: not known. The specimen was peripheral blood. The clonotype was recovered from an adult man with Graves' ophthalmopathy.

The CDR3 DNA is TGTGCCAGCAGCTTAACCCCCGGACTAGCGGGGGCACAAGAGACCCAGTACTTC. Amino acid sequence: CASSLTPGLAGAQETQYF. V and J are TRBV7-3 and TRBJ2-5; 13 positions agree with TRBD2. Germline V gives CDR1 SGHTA, CDR2 FQGTGA. J was trimmed by 2 bases and V by 0 bases; bases with no gene match: 6. CDR3 size: 18 residues.